This T cell receptor beta chain is from a study of T cell responses to AZD1222 COVID-19 vaccine. The V segment lost 4 bases and the J segment 1 base; nucleotides outside the gene matches: 2. Germline V gene sequence: CDR1 SGHRS, CDR2 YFSETQ. CDR3 length equals 17 residues. Profiled with immunoSEQ multiplex PCR; TCRdb holds only in-frame clones, not every one. The sample lists over 150,000 clones; 80% to 95% were seen once. The starting material was peripheral blood, obtained 28 days after the second AZD1222 dose. The V and J genes are TRBV5-1 and TRBJ2-2; 15 bases line up with TRBD2. The clonotype originates from an adult who received the AZD1222 COVID-19 vaccine. Here the CDR3 DNA reads TGCGCCAGCAGCGCGGGACTAGCGGGAGGGAACACCGGGGAGCTGTTTTTT. This translates into CASSAGLAGGNTGELFF.